Sequencing of this TCR beta chain was carried out in a study of blood T cell repertoires in COVID-19. Study overall: Spain, Italy and the United States supplied samples that represented acute and convalescent COVID-19. PBMCs, B-cell-depleted T cells, or T cells provided the cDNA or gDNA that made up the material.

While infection was still active, Seattle patients were enrolled and then followed longitudinally. In the original workflow: Counts of nucleated cells, estimated from reference gene primer amplification, were obtained. Generated by immunoSEQ multiplex PCR, the TCRdb table keeps only in-frame clones and is missing some. Clonal size and the V and J genes are those of that table, whereas D and trimming came from the DNA. The sample contains roughly 320,000 clones, around 90% of which appear only once. Germline V gene sequence: CDR1 SGHTA, CDR2 FQGNSA. This CDR3 has 14 amino acids. J was trimmed by 3 bases and V by 6 bases; bases with no gene match: 5.

The sequence came from a woman in her forties or fifties with COVID-19, enrolled during active disease. What was sequenced was peripheral blood. The genes are TRBV7-2 and TRBJ2-7; TRBD2 aligns across 10 bases. This CDR3 reads CASSSRLAGYEQYF. In nucleotides, the CDR3 is TGTGCCAGCAGTTCTAGACTAGCGGGCTACGAGCAGTACTTC.